This section outlines one TCR beta chain sequence together with its context. Its antigen is not yet known. The input lacks base qualities; no much larger clone sits a single base away. Evidence of autoimmunity was found in all CD3G-deficient patients, and more severe autoimmunity was observed in two of the patients. At testing, patients were between 2 and 39 years old and showed lower naive and higher memory CD4+ and CD8+ T-cell proportions. CD4+ cells were FACS-sorted into CD25-high CD127-low regulatory T cells and CD25-low CD127-high conventional CD4+ T cells. The patient group comprised more than 5 individuals with CD3G deficiency. Patient samples and clinical data came from an international physician network spanning the United States, Europe and Asia. Ficoll density separation was used to isolate peripheral blood mononuclear cells. The CDR3 numbers 14 residues from cysteine through phenylalanine. This entry keeps only the CDR3 DNA: 42 bases, framed from base 1. V is pared back by 0 bases and J by 4 bases, with 9 bases lying between the germline termini. The germline V gene encodes CDR1 SGDLS and CDR2 YYNGEE.

For the multiplex PCR, 52 forward TRBV primers and 13 reverse TRBJ primers were used, and amplification bias was corrected with both assay-based and computational methods. Within the immunoSEQ assay, multiplex PCR amplified rearranged TRB loci from genomic DNA. Sequencing of the TRB amplicons was done on an Illumina HiSeq platform. On the study's bioinformatics: Raw sequences were error-filtered and aligned to reference gene sequences by custom algorithms and were subsequently analyzed with the immunoSEQ online tools. Productive and nonproductive TRB rearrangement frequencies were evaluated among both unique and total sequences. Assessment of potential self-reactivity relied on the hydrophobicity of positions 6 and 7 in the TRB CDR3, along with their amino acid composition. Group comparisons used t tests, Mann-Whitney tests or two-way ANOVA run in Prism software. In TCRdb, the immuneACCESS table is reduced to in-frame sequences with V and J assigned. These tables do not hold every clone; where another copy was compared, an unresolved V gene accounts for under half, and the others remain unexplained. Clone size and V and J calls were adopted from that table, with D and trimming inferred from the DNA. In all, the sample holds around 32,000 clones, and 85% to 95% of those were seen once. The ten most abundant clones make up about 1.6% of the sample.

This sample is drawn from a study of regulatory T cells (dated by TCRdb to the late 2010s). A note on the overall study: The study compared T-cell receptor beta repertoires of sorted regulatory, conventional CD4+ and CD8+ T cells in CD3G-deficient patients with those in healthy controls. Study-wide conclusions, independent of this receptor: Restricted unique TRB V-J pairs and skewed V and J gene usage were observed in patient repertoires, most markedly in regulatory T cells. Hydrophobic residues at CDR3 positions 6 and 7 were enriched in conventional CD4+ T cells from CD3G-deficient patients, which suggests more self-reactive specificities.

The V gene is TRBV9 and the J gene is TRBJ2-3, with TRBD2 tentatively as D gene (6 bases match). Material for sequencing was conventional CD4+ T cells sorted from blood. This TCR was recovered from a person aged 18 to 35 with CD3G deficiency. The encoded CDR3 is CASSVGGTADTQYF. Read as DNA, the sequence is TGTGCCAGCAGCGTAGGCGGGACTGCAGATACGCAGTATTTT.